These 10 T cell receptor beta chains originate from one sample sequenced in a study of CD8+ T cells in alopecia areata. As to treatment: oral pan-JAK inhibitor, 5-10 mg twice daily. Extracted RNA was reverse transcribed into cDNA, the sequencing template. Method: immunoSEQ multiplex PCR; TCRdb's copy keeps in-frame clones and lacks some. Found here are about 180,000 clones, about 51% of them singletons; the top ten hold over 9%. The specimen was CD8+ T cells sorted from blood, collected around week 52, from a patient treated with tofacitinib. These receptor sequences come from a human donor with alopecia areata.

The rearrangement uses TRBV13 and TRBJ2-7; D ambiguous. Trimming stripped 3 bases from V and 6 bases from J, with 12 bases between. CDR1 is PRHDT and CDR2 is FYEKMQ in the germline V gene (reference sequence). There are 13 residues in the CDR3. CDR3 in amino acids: CASSLTGAVEQYF. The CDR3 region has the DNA TGTGCCAGCAGCTTGACTGGTGCGGTCGAGCAGTACTTC.

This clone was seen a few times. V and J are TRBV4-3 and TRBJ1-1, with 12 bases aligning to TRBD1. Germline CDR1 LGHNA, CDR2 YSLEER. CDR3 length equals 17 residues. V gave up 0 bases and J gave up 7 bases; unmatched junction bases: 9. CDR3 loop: CASSQEIGDRGHDEAFF. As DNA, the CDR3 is TGCGCCAGCAGCCAAGAAATCGGGGACAGGGGGCACGATGAAGCTTTCTTT.

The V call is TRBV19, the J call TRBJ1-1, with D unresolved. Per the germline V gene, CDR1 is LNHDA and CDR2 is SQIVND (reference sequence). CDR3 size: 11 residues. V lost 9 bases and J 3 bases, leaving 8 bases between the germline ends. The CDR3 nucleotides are TGTGCCAGCGGTAGGGACACTGAAGCTTTCTTT. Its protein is CASGRDTEAFF.

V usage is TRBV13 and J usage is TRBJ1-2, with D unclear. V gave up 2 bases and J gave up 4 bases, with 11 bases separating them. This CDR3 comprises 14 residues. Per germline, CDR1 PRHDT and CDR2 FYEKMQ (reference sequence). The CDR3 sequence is CASSLSGIIYGYTF. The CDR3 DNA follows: TGTGCCAGCAGCTTATCGGGAATAATCTATGGCTACACCTTC.

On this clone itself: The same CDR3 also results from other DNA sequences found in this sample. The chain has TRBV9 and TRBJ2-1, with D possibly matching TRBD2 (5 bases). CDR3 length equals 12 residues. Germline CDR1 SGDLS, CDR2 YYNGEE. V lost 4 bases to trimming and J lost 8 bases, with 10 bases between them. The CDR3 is CASSPQADEQFF. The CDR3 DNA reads TGTGCCAGCAGCCCCCAAGCGGATGAGCAGTTCTTC.

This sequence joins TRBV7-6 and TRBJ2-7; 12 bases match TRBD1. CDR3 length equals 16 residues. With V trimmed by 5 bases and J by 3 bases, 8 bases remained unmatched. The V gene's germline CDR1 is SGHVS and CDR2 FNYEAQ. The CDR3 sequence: CASSPRGQGAFYEQYF. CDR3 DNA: TGTGCCAGCAGCCCAAGGGGACAGGGGGCGTTCTACGAGCAGTACTTC. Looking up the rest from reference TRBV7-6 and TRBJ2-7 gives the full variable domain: GAGVSQSPRYKVTKRGQDVALRCDPISGHVSLYWYRQALGQGPEFLTYFNYEAQQDKSGLPNDRFSAERPEGSISTLTIQRTEQRDSAMYRCASSPRGQGAFYEQYFGPGTRLTVT.

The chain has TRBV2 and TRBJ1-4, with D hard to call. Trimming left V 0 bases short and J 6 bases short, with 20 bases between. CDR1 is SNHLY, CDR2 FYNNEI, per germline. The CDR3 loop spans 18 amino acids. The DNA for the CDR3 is TGTGCCAGCAGTGAAGCTTACCCCACTTGGGTTACCTATGAAAAACTGTTTTTT. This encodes CASSEAYPTWVTYEKLFF.

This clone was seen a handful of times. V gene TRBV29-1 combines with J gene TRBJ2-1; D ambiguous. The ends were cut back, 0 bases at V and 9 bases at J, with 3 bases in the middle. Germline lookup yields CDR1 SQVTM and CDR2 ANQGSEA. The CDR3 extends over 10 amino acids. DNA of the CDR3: TGCAGCGTTGAAGAAGGTGAGCAGTTCTTC. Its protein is CSVEEGEQFF.

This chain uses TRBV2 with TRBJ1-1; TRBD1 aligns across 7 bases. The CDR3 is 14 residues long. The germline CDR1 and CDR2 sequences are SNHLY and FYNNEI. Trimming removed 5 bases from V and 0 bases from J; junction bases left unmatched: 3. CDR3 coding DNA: TGTGCCAGCAGTAGAGACAGGGTGAACACTGAAGCTTTCTTT. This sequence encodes CASSRDRVNTEAFF.

Written as DNA, the CDR3 is TGTGCCAGCAGCCAAGATGGACTAGCGGGGGGCACAGATACGCAGTATTTT. This encodes CASSQDGLAGGTDTQYF. The genes are TRBV4-2 and TRBJ2-3; 13 bases agree with TRBD2. V was pared by 0 bases and J by 1 base, with 1 base of the junction left unmatched. This CDR3 comprises 17 residues. The germline V gene has CDR1 LGHNA and CDR2 YNFKEQ.